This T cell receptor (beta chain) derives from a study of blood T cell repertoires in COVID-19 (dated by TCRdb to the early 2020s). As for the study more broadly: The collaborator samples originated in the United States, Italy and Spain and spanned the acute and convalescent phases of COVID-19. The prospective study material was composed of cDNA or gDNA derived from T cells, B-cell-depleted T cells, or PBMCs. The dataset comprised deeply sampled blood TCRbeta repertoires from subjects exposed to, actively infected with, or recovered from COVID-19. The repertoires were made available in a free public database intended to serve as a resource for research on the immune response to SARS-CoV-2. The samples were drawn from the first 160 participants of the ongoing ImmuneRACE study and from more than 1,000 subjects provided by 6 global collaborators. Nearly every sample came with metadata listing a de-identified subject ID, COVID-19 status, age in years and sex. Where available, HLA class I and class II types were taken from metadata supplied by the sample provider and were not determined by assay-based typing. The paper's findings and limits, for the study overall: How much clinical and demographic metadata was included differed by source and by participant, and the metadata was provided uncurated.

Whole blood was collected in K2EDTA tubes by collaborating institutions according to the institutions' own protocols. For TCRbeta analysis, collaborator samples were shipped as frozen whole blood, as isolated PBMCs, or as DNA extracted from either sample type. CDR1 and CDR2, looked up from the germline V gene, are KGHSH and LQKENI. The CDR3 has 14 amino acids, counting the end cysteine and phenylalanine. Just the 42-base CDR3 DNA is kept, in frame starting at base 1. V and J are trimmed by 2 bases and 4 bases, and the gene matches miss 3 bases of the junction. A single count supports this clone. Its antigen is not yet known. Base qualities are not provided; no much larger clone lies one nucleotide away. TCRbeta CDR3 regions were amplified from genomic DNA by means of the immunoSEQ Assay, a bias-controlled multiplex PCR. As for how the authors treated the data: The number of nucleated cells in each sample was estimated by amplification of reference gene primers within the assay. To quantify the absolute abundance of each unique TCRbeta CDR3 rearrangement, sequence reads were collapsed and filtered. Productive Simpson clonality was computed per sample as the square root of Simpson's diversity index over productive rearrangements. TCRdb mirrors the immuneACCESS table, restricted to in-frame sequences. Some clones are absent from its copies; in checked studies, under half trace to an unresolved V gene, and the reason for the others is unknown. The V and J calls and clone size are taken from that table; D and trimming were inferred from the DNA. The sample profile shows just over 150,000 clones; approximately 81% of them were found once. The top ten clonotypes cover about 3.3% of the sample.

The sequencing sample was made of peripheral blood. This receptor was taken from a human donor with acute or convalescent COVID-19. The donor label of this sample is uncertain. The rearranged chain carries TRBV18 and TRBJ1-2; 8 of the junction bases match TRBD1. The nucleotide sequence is TGTGCCAGCTCACCAGAGACAGGGGCCTATGGCTACACCTTC. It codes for CASSPETGAYGYTF. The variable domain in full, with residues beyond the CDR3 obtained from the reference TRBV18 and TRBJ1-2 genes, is NAGVMQNPRHLVRRRGQEARLRCSPMKGHSHVYWYRQLPEEGLKFMVYLQKENIIDESGMPKERFSAEFPKEGPSILRIQQVVRGDSAAYFCASSPETGAYGYTFGSGTRLTVV.